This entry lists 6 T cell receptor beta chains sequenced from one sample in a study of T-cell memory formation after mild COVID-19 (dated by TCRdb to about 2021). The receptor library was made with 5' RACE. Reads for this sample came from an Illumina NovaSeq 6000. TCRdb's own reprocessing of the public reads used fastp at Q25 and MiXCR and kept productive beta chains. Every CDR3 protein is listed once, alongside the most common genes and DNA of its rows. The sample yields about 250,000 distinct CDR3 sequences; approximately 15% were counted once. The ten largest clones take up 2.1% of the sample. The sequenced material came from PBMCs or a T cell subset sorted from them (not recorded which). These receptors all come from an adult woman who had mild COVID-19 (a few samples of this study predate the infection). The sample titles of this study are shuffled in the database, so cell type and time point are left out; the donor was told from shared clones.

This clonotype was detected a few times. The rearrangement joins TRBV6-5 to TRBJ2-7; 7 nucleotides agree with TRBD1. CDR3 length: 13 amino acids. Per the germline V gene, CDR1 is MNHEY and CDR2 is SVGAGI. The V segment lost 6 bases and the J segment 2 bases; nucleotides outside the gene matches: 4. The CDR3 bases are TGTGCCAGCAGCTCGACAGGGACCTACGAGCAGTACTTC. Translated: CASSSTGTYEQYF.

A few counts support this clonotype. The DNA of the CDR3 is TGTGCCAGCAGTTACCAGCGGTGGGCCGGGGAGCTGTTTTTT. Translation: CASSYQRWAGELFF. V usage is TRBV6-5 and J usage is TRBJ2-2, with a possible D match to TRBD2 (5 bases). V was cut by 2 bases and J by 6 bases, with 10 bases left in between. CDR3 size: 14 residues. Germline-derived CDR1 and CDR2 are MNHEY and SVGAGI.

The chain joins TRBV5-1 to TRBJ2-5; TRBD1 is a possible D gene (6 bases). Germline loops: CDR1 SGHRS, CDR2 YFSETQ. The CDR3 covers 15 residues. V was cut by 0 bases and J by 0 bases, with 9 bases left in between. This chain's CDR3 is CASSLAAGDQETQYF. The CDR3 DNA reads TGCGCCAGCAGCTTGGCCGCAGGGGACCAAGAGACCCAGTACTTC.

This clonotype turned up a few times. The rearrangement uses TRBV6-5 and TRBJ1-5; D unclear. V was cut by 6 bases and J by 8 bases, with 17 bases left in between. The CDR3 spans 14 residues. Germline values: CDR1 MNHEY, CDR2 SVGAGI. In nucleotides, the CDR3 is TGTGCCAGCAGACCGTGGACGGATGGGGAGCCCCAGCATTTT. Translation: CASRPWTDGEPQHF.

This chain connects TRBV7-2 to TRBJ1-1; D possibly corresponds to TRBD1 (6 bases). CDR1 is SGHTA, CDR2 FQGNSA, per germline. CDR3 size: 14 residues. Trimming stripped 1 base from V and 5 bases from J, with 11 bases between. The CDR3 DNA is TGTGCCAGCAGCTTAGTCAGGCAGGGGACTGAAGCTTTCTTT. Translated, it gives CASSLVRQGTEAFF.

DNA of the CDR3: TGTGCCTGCCAAGGGACAGGGGTATACGAGCAGTACTTC. As protein: CACQGTGVYEQYF. V usage is TRBV30 and J usage is TRBJ2-7; TRBD1 agrees at 10 bases. The V segment lost 6 bases and the J segment 4 bases; nucleotides outside the gene matches: 6. This CDR3 has 13 residues. Germline-derived CDR1 and CDR2 are GTSNPN and SVGIG (reference sequence).